This T cell receptor beta chain was found in a study of shared clonotypes between healthy human individuals (dated by TCRdb to 2019 to 2021). As for the study more broadly: A few men and a couple of women, aged 18 to 49 years, made up the cohort. For each donor, CD4 naive and CD4 memory were each run on three plates, CD8 naive on two plates, and CD8 memory on one plate. The study deeply sequenced blood TCR repertoires of five healthy adults to estimate repertoire size and the extent of clonotype sharing between individuals. Different laboratories and diverse techniques were used to prepare libraries and sequence TCR repertoires, to increase sequencing depth and limit assay-specific biases. Between about 0.8 and 9 billion PBMCs per donor were obtained by leukapheresis. What the work shows at the level of the full study, not this receptor alone: Larger estimated clonotype richness was generally found for naive subsets than for memory subsets. Even with the large sequencing depth, rarefaction of the sorted-subset datasets indicated that sequencing was incomplete. Only blood was sampled, and tissue TCR repertoires likely differ from those in blood. The genetic and exposure-history diversity represented was limited by the small number of donors. Roughly 5% of naive CD4, around 4% of naive CD8, about 2.5% of memory CD4, and 0.35% to 0.4% of memory CD8 clonotypes were shared across a few donors. Based on pairwise subsampling, the degree of clonotype sharing among donors was expected to be affected by sequencing depth. Clonotypes shared by all four sorted-subset donors showed higher generation probabilities than non-shared clonotypes.

Based on the germline V gene (reference sequence), the CDR1 and CDR2 sequences are WNHNN and SYGVQD. Between the V and J ends, shortened by 0 bases and 3 bases respectively, the junction contains 3 bases. The CDR3 spans 12 residues, from the cysteine through the phenylalanine. The only DNA kept is the CDR3, 36 bases in frame from the first base. Healthy HIV-negative adults with no recently reported acute infections or vaccinations were included as donors. Only Caucasian adults living in Nashville, Tennessee, USA were represented among the donors. Magnetic negative selection was used to enrich CD4+ T cells, after which naive cells were positively selected on CD45RA and the negative fraction became the memory subset. After blood collection by leukapheresis, PBMCs were isolated using Ficoll-Histopaque density gradient centrifugation and then cryopreserved in the vapor phase of liquid nitrogen. Purity and quantity of every magnetically sorted T cell population were checked by analytical flow cytometry. Each sorted fraction had its genomic DNA isolated and then quantified by UV absorbance on a Nanodrop 2000c.

Using the deep immunoSEQ assay, multiplex PCR amplified TCR CDR3 regions from genomic DNA. For each cell subset, the extracted genomic DNA was distributed evenly across all wells of several immunoSEQ 96-well plates, and each plate served as one replicate. For sorted subsets, around 200 ng genomic DNA, equal to tens of thousands of T cell genomes, was loaded into each replicate PCR. Purified libraries were measured with a Qubit 3.0 fluorometer, size-checked on a Bioanalyzer 2100, and measured again with the KAPA Library Quantification kit. Every immunoSEQ 96-well plate was sequenced on a dedicated single-read 150-cycle Illumina NextSeq 550 flow cell. As for how the authors treated the data: The immunoSEQ output contained only junctional sequences without quality scores, so filtering could not match that applied to full-length reads. To assign V/J genes and CDR3, sequences were annotated using PyIR, a Python wrapper for IgBLAST v1.9, with IMGT germline references. Reads with weak V/J assignments (E-value above 1e-6), missing CDR3, stop codons, out-of-frame junctions, or ambiguous translated residues were removed. V3J clonotypes were defined as sequences sharing an identical inferred V gene, J gene, and CDR3 amino acid sequence. Percentage overlap between repertoires was calculated by dividing the number of shared unique clonotypes by the size of the smaller repertoire. Three approaches were used to assess repertoire richness: RTK rarefaction, the Chao1 estimator, and Recon v2.1 estimates of unobserved clonotypes. OLGA was used to compute generation probabilities for all TCRbeta clonotypes that the gDNA method yielded from a handful of donors. This immuneACCESS table, as held by TCRdb, lists in-frame sequences with V and J called but not all clones. Of the missing ones, under half trace to an unresolved V gene in checked studies; the others have no known cause. V, J and clone size are those of that table, while D and trimming were read from the DNA. The sample table lists about 300,000 clones, around two thirds of them with a count of one. The biggest ten clones account for 10% to 13% of the sample.

Worth noting for this clone: Its antigen target is currently unknown. Base quality data are lacking; no much larger clone is found one base away. This sample includes further DNA sequences coding for the same CDR3.

The TCR comes from a man between 25 and 39 years old in good health. The chain is made from TRBV10-1 and TRBJ2-7, with the identity of the D gene unclear. The sample comprised memory CD4+ T cells sorted from blood. Read against the paper, the sample's cell subset or site label means: CD45RA-negative fraction. The nucleotide sequence is given as TGCGCCAGCAGTGAGTCTGGCTACGAGCAGTACTTC. It is translated as CASSESGYEQYF.